The present T cell receptor beta chain was sequenced within a study of shared clonotypes between healthy human individuals. Whole-study results and caveats: Blood alone was sampled, and tissue repertoires likely differ. Shared clonotypes across all four donors exceeded non-shared ones in generation probability. The expectation was that sequencing depth would affect clonotype sharing among donors.

Study processing details: Quality scores were absent from the junction-only immunoSEQ sequences, so filtering differed. Assay used: immunoSEQ multiplex PCR; TCRdb lists only in-frame clones, some missing. V and J calls and clone size are those listed in that table; D and trimming were worked out from the DNA. Altogether some 2.3 million clones are present, more than 80% being singletons, with the ten largest covering 0.39%. Unmatched junction bases numbered 4, after V lost 0 bases and J lost 2 bases. Germline CDR1 is MNHNS and CDR2 is SASEGT. The CDR3 is 15 residues long. As concerns this clone: The antigen remains undetermined.

Sequencing was carried out using naive CD4+ T cells from PBMCs. Subset: CD45RA+ positively selected. The chain combines TRBV6-1 with TRBJ2-7; 7 bases agree with TRBD2. The TCR originated in a man aged 18-30 years in good health. Some clones in this sample may be carry-over from other donors' samples. The CDR3: CASSEAPTSTYEQYF. The DNA of the CDR3 is TGTGCCAGCAGTGAAGCGCCGACTAGCACCTACGAGCAGTACTTC.